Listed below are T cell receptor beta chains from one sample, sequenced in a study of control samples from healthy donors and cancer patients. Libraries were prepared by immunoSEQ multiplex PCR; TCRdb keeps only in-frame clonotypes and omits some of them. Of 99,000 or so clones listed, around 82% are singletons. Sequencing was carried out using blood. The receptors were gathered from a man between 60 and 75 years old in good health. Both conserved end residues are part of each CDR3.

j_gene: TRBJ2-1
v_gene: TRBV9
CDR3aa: CASSAREIGEQFF

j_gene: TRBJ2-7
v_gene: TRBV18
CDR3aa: CASSPTSAYEQYF

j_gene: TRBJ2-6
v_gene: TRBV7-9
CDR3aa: CASSWSDSGANVLTF

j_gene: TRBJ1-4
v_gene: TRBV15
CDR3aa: CATSRERAGEKLFF

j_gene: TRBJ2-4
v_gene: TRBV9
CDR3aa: CASSVGEGSSGNIQYF

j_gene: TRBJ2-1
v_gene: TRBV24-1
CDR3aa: CATSALAGYNEQFF

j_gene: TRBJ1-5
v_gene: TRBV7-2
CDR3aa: CASSLYPNQPQHF

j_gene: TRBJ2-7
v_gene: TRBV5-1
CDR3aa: CASSLAPGGTGAYEQYF

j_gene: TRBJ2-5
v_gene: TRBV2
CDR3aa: CASSGGTGGALKTQYF

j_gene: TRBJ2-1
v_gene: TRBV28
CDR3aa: CASSYTSPSRDTPFF

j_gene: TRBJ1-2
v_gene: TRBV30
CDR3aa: CAWSRGQGEAGYTF

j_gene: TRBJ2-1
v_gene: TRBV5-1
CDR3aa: CASSPTSYGEQFF

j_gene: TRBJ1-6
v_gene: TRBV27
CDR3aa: CASSFPDSPLHF

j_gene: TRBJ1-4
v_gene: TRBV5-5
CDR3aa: CASSFEALLNEKLFF

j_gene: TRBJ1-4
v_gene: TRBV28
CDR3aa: CASSSPGPEKLFF

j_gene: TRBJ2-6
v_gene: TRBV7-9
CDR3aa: CASSPQEQGNSGANVLTF

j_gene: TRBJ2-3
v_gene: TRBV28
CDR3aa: CASSLQGFTDTQYF

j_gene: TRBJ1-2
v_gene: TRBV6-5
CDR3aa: CASSRSTGGAYGYTF

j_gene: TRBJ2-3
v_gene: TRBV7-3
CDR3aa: CASRPGGGGTDTQYF

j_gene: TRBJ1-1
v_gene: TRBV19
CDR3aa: CASNLPRLGGDTEAFF

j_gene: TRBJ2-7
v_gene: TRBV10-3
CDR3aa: CAISELQGDRKYEQYF

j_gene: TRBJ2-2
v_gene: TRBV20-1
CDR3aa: CRAAFTGELFF

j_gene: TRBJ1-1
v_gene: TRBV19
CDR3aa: CASKGSPSMNTEAFF

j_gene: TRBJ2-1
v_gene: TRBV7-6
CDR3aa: CASSLGQGSYNEQFF

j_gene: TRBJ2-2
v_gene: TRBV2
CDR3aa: CASSDEASGVLNTGELFF

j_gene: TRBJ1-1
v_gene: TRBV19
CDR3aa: CASTGTGTTEAFF

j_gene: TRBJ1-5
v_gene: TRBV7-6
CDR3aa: CASSLGPREVSNQPQHF

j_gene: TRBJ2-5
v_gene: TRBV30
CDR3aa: CAWSAFVSGGAELETQYF

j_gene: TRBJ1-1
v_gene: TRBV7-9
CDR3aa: CASSRRTTGAETEAFF

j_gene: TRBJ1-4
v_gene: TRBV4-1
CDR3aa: CASKRGRGNEKLFF

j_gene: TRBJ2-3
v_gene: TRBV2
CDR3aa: CASSSWRGEYLTDTQYF

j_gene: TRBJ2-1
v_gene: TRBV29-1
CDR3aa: CSGRTGYNEQFF

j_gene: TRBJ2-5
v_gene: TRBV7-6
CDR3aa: CASSSPRQAETQYF

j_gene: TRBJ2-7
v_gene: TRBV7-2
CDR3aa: CASSMGPIYEQYF

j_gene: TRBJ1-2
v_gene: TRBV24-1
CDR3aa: CATSVEEINYGYTF

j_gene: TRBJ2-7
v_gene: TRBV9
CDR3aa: CASSVGGTETYEQYF

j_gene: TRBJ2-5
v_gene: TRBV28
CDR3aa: CASGTGLETQYF